The clone carrying this T cell receptor beta chain was seen a few times. The antigen is undetermined. Stability of Graves' hyperthyroidism was defined as absent ophthalmopathy progression within 18 months. Diagnosis of hyperthyroidism was new in patients aged 18 to 65, and its duration was under 2 months. Fresh peripheral blood, approximately 9.6 ml, yielded the PBMCs. Germline V gene data show CDR1 as SGHAT and CDR2 as FQNNGV. The CDR3 contains 17 residues. The trim removed 1 base at V and 5 bases at J, leaving 8 bases unmatched. The sample is drawn from a study of T cells in Graves' hyperthyroidism and ophthalmopathy. Study-wide results and limits: In the blood, most expanded thyroid clonotypes above 0.001 appeared as well.

RNA transcripts were the template for amplifying TCR beta CDR3 regions. With the HTBI primer set, the TCR CDR3 went through a first round of RT-PCR. A single record per CDR3 protein comes from TCRdb applying MiXCR to the multiplex PCR reads. The sample includes 700,000 or so distinct CDR3 sequences, 16% seen only once; the top ten take approximately 8.4%. The source material was blood. The chain carries TRBV11-2 and TRBJ2-7; 13 positions match TRBD2. The receptor comes from a young man with Graves' hyperthyroidism. The CDR3 loop is CASSLGHRLAGGHEQYF. Here the CDR3 DNA reads TGTGCCAGCAGCTTAGGGCACAGACTAGCGGGAGGACACGAGCAGTACTTC. Full variable domain (remainder filled in from reference TRBV11-2 and TRBJ2-7): EAGVAQSPRYKIIEKRQSVAFWCNPISGHATLYWYQQILGQGPKLLIQFQNNGVVDDSQLPKDRFSAERLKGVDSTLKIQPAKLEDSAVYLCASSLGHRLAGGHEQYFGPGTRLTVT.